These 16 T cell receptor beta chains share one sample of origin, sequenced in a study of cytomegalovirus exposure and HLA in healthy donors. TCRdb's copy holds only in-frame clones and misses some; the assay was immunoSEQ multiplex PCR. Of about 160,000 clones listed, 86% were seen once; the top ten hold roughly 6%. Sequencing used PBMCs. These receptors were obtained from a woman aged 25 to 45 in good health and CMV-seronegative.

V and J are TRBV5-1 and TRBJ1-2; weak D call: TRBD1 (6 bases). Germline-derived CDR1 and CDR2 are SGHRS and YFSETQ. Trimming removed 3 bases at V and 2 bases at J, with 14 bases between. This CDR3 has 15 residues. CDR3 coding DNA: TGCGCCAGCAGCTCCTGGTGGGGGGCGAACTATGGCTACACCTTC. It encodes CASSSWWGANYGYTF.

The V call is TRBV19, the J call TRBJ1-2, with 7 bases identical to TRBD1. This CDR3 spans 14 amino acids. Trimming cost V 3 bases and J 6 bases; bases outside gene matches: 7. The V gene's germline CDR1 is LNHDA and CDR2 SQIVND (reference sequence). In DNA, the CDR3 is TGTGCCAGTAGTATCGAGCACAGGGGCGATGGCTACACCTTC. It translates to CASSIEHRGDGYTF. Together with reference TRBV19 and TRBJ1-2, the CDR3 gives the full variable domain: DGGITQSPKYLFRKEGQNVTLSCEQNLNHDAMYWYRQDPGQGLRLIYYSQIVNDFQKGDIAEGYSVSREKKESFPLTVTSAQKNPTAFYLCASSIEHRGDGYTFGSGTRLTVV.

V usage is TRBV13 and J usage is TRBJ2-3, with D tentatively TRBD1 (6 bases). V lost 4 bases, J lost 6 bases, and 17 bases lay in between. CDR1 is PRHDT, CDR2 FYEKMQ, per germline (reference sequence). The CDR3 has 15 residues. The CDR3 region has the DNA TGTGCCAGCAGCTCTAAGACAGGTTCAGGCGATACGCAGTATTTT. Translated: CASSSKTGSGDTQYF.

This chain links TRBV2 with TRBJ2-1; D may be TRBD1 or TRBD2 (5 bases each). The germline V gene encodes CDR1 SNHLY and CDR2 FYNNEI. The CDR3 contains 15 residues. Trimming cost V 5 bases and J 6 bases, with 17 bases left between them. CDR3 nucleotide sequence: TGTGCCAGCAGTAATTACATGGGGGTAGGCAATGAGCAGTTCTTC. It is translated as CASSNYMGVGNEQFF.

The chain joins TRBV7-2 to TRBJ2-7; perhaps D is TRBD1 or TRBD2 (5 bases each). This CDR3 has 15 residues. Trimming took off 3 bases at V and 7 bases at J, with 19 bases between the two ends. CDR1 SGHTA and CDR2 FQGNSA come from the germline V gene. The CDR3 nucleotides are TGTGCCAGCAGCTTGGCCGGGACGACCCTAGGGGAGCAGTACTTC. This gives the protein CASSLAGTTLGEQYF.

Here the CDR3 DNA reads TGTGCCAGCAGCTTCCTCACTAGGCGGGCGAGCTCCTACGAGCAGTACTTC. Translation gives CASSFLTRRASSYEQYF. This chain joins TRBV7-6 and TRBJ2-7, with D maybe TRBD2 (5 bases). With 3 bases removed from V and 0 bases from J, the gap between germline ends came to 18 bases. Germline CDR1 and CDR2: SGHVS and FNYEAQ. The CDR3 is 17 residues long.

The genes are TRBV6-5 and TRBJ2-7; D is perhaps TRBD1 (5 bases). The germline V gene encodes CDR1 MNHEY and CDR2 SVGAGI. V was trimmed by 5 bases and J by 0 bases, leaving 14 bases between them. The CDR3 extends over 15 amino acids. The CDR3 DNA sequence: TGTGCCAGCAGTAGCCCTAGGGGAAGCTCCTACGAGCAGTACTTC. Amino acid sequence: CASSSPRGSSYEQYF.

This clone was counted a single time. This chain connects TRBV12-5 to TRBJ2-3, with 7 nucleotides matching TRBD2. V trimming: 5 bases; J trimming: 5 bases; junction bases outside the gene matches: 7. The CDR3 is 14 amino acids. Germline V lookup: CDR1 LGHNT, CDR2 FRNRAP. CDR3 residues: CASGKGLVGDTQYF. The CDR3 DNA follows: TGTGCTAGTGGTAAAGGACTAGTGGGAGATACGCAGTATTTT.

This rearrangement joins TRBV30 to TRBJ2-7; 7 bases match TRBD2. After removal of 2 bases from V and 2 bases from J, the junction contained 9 bases not matched to a gene. CDR1 is GTSNPN and CDR2 is SVGIG in the germline V gene (reference sequence). The length of the CDR3 is 15 residues. The CDR3, as DNA: TGTGCCTGGAGTACCGGACTAGTCGGTCCCTACGAGCAGTACTTC. Its translation: CAWSTGLVGPYEQYF.

V and J are TRBV7-6 and TRBJ2-7; 7 bases map to TRBD1. J gave up 4 bases and V 0 bases, and 6 bases lay outside the gene matches. Germline V CDR1 and CDR2: SGHVS, FNYEAQ. The CDR3 runs 15 residues. CDR3 region: CASSLADRVGYEQYF. DNA for the CDR3: TGTGCCAGCAGCTTAGCAGACAGGGTTGGGTACGAGCAGTACTTC.

V usage is TRBV5-4 and J usage is TRBJ1-1; D ambiguous. The CDR3 contains 14 residues. Germline lookup yields CDR1 SGHNT and CDR2 YYREEE (reference sequence). Trimming left V 0 bases short and J 1 base short, with 7 bases between. CDR3 coding DNA: TGTGCCAGCAGCTTGGTAGCCGGGAACACTGAAGCTTTCTTT. This codes for CASSLVAGNTEAFF.

The CDR3 spells CASSAFGPYGYTF. The CDR3 DNA is TGTGCCAGCAGCGCCTTTGGTCCTTATGGCTACACCTTC. This chain connects TRBV14 to TRBJ1-2; D unresolved. Germline assignment: CDR1 SGHDN and CDR2 FVKESK. The V and J ends lost 5 bases and 5 bases respectively, with 12 bases between them. The CDR3 totals 13 residues.

There are a few counts of this clone. The V gene is TRBV7-8, the J gene TRBJ2-1; 16 nucleotides agree with TRBD2. This CDR3 has 19 amino acids. CDR1 SGHVS and CDR2 FQNEAQ come from the germline V gene. Trimming cost V 1 base and J 3 bases; bases outside gene matches: 6. CDR3 coding DNA: TGTGCCAGCAGCTTAGAGGTTGGGACTAGCGGGAGGGGCTACAATGAGCAGTTCTTC. It codes for CASSLEVGTSGRGYNEQFF.

V gene TRBV9 combines with J gene TRBJ1-4, with TRBD1 identical over 10 bases. This CDR3 has 17 residues. Looked up from germline, CDR1 is SGDLS and CDR2 is YYNGEE. After removal of 0 bases from V and 6 bases from J, the junction contained 8 bases not matched to a gene. As DNA, the CDR3 is TGTGCCAGCAGCGTAGAGGGACAGGGGACGGTAGATGAAAAACTGTTTTTT. Translation: CASSVEGQGTVDEKLFF. The full variable domain, rest sourced from reference TRBV9 and TRBJ1-4, is DSGVTQTPKHLITATGQRVTLRCSPRSGDLSVYWYQQSLDQGLQFLIQYYNGEERAKGNILERFSAQQFPDLHSELNLSSLELGDSALYFCASSVEGQGTVDEKLFFGSGTQLSVL.

The rearrangement uses TRBV14 and TRBJ1-2; the D gene is possibly TRBD1 (5 bases). The CDR3 extends over 15 amino acids. Germline V gene sequence: CDR1 SGHDN, CDR2 FVKESK. Trimming removed 0 bases from V and 6 bases from J, with 14 bases in between. CDR3 sequence: CASSQDVVQDDGYTF. DNA for the CDR3: TGTGCCAGCAGCCAAGATGTGGTACAGGATGATGGCTACACCTTC. The full variable domain, completed using reference TRBV14 and TRBJ1-2, is EAGVTQFPSHSVIEKGQTVTLRCDPISGHDNLYWYRRVMGKEIKFLLHFVKESKQDESGMPNNRFLAERTGGTYSTLKVQPAELEDSGVYFCASSQDVVQDDGYTFGSGTRLTVV.

This rearrangement joins TRBV7-9 to TRBJ2-7; D is ambiguous. V lost 6 bases to trimming and J lost 3 bases, with 9 bases between them. The CDR3 extends over 12 amino acids. Germline lookup yields CDR1 SEHNR and CDR2 FQNEAQ (reference sequence). The CDR3 loop is CASSSRNYEQYF. Here the CDR3 DNA reads TGTGCCAGCAGTTCCCGGAACTACGAGCAGTACTTC.